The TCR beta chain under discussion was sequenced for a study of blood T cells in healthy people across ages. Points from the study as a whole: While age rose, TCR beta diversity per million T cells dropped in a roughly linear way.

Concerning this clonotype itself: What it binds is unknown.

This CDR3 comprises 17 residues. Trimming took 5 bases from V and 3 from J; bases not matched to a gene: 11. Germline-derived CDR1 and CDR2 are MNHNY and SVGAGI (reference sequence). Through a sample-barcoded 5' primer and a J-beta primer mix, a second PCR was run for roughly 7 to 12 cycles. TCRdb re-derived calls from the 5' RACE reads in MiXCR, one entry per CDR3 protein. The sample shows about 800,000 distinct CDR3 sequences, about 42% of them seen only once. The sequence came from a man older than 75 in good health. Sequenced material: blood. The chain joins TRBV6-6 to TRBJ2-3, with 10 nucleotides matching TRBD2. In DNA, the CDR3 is TGTGCCAGCAGTCAACTAGCGGGAACGGCTCCTACAGATACGCAGTATTTT. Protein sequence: CASSQLAGTAPTDTQYF.